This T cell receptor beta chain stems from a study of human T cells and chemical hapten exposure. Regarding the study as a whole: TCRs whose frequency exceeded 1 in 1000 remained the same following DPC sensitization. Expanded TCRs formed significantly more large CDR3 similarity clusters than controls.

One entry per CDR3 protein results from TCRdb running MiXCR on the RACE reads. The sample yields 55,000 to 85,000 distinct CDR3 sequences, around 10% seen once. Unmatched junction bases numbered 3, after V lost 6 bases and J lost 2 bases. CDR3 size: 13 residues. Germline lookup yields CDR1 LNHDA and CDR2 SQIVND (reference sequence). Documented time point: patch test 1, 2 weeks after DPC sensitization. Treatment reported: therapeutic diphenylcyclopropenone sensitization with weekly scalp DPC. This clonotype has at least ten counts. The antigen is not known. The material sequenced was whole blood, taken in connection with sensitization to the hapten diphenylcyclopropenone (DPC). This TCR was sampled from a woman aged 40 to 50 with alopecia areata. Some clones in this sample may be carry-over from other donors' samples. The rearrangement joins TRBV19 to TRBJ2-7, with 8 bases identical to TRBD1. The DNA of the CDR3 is TGTGCCAGTAGCGGACAGGGCCCCTACGAGCAGTACTTC. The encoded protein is CASSGQGPYEQYF.